Listed here are 9 T cell receptor beta chains from one sample, sequenced in a study of T cells after yellow fever vaccination. Each CDR3 protein gets one entry after TCRdb re-called the 5' RACE reads with MiXCR. The table lists hundreds of thousands of distinct CDR3 sequences, about a sixth of them singletons. Sequenced material: PBMCs, taken about 5 days after the first yellow fever vaccination. Source of these receptors: a man aged 18 to 30 who received the YFV17D yellow fever vaccine.

V gene TRBV29-1 combines with J gene TRBJ2-5; a possible D gene is TRBD1 (6 bases). The CDR3 has 12 residues. Germline assignment: CDR1 SQVTM and CDR2 ANQGSEA. V gave up 6 bases and J gave up 4 bases, with 12 bases separating them. The CDR3 DNA is TGCAGCGTGACAGGCCCAGGAGAGACCCAGTACTTC. It yields the protein CSVTGPGETQYF.

This sequence joins TRBV6-1 and TRBJ1-1; the D gene is possibly TRBD1 (6 bases). Germline CDR1 and CDR2: MNHNS and SASEGT. CDR3 length equals 16 residues. Trimming removed 6 bases from V and 11 bases from J, with 28 bases in between. Written as DNA, the CDR3 is TGTGCCAGCAGCGTACGTGGGGGGCCGGACCCGTCGACGGCTTTCTTT. Protein sequence: CASSVRGGPDPSTAFF.

This clonotype turned up a few times. The J gene is TRBJ2-3, the V gene TRBV9, with 10 bases identical to TRBD2. Per germline, CDR1 SGDLS and CDR2 YYNGEE. Unmatched junction bases numbered 7, after V lost 2 bases and J lost 4 bases. The CDR3 is 16 residues long. The CDR3 loop reads CASSVELAGLADTQYF. Here the CDR3 DNA reads TGTGCCAGCAGCGTGGAACTAGCGGGGTTGGCAGATACGCAGTATTTT.

V gene TRBV4-1 combines with J gene TRBJ1-5; D is unresolved. CDR1 is MGHRA, CDR2 YSYEKL, per germline. The CDR3 sequence is 15 residues long. Trimming shortened V by 4 bases and J by 7 bases, and 17 bases separated the two germline ends. CDR3 nucleotides: TGCGCCAGCAGCCCTAGCCCGGGTCTAGAGCAGCCCCAGCATTTT. Its translation is CASSPSPGLEQPQHF.

V gene TRBV7-9 combines with J gene TRBJ1-6, with 8 bases matching TRBD1. This CDR3 is 14 amino acids long. The ends lost 5 bases at V and 7 bases at J; junction bases unmatched: 4. CDR1 is SEHNR and CDR2 is FQNEAQ in the germline V gene (reference sequence). The CDR3 DNA follows: TGTGCCAGCAGCCAGGGGGCGCAGAATTCACCCCTCCACTTT. It yields the protein CASSQGAQNSPLHF.

The chain links TRBV7-2 to TRBJ2-7; D possibly matches TRBD1 or TRBD2 (5 bases each). Between the trimmed V and J ends, which lost 5 bases and 2 bases, there was a span of 10 bases. CDR3 length: 13 residues. CDR1 and CDR2 (germline): SGHTA, FQGNSA. As DNA, the CDR3 is TGTGCCAGCAGCGGGACCGTGGCCTACGAGCAGTACTTC. Translated, it gives CASSGTVAYEQYF. The full variable domain, with the rest looked up from reference TRBV7-2 and TRBJ2-7, is GAGVSQSPSNKVTEKGKDVELRCDPISGHTALYWYRQSLGQGLEFLIYFQGNSAPDKSGLPSDRFSAERTGGSVSTLTIQRTQQEDSAVYLCASSGTVAYEQYFGPGTRLTVT.

This clonotype was seen repeatedly, ten times or more. The V gene is TRBV11-2, the J gene TRBJ2-5; the match to TRBD2 covers 7 bases. Germline CDR1 reads SGHAT; CDR2 reads FQNNGV. V lost 4 bases and J lost 8; bases outside the gene matches: 22. The CDR3 is 18 residues long. The CDR3 nucleotides read TGTGCCAGCAGCTATGACACGGTTGGGACTACCCTTGCTGGCACCCAGTACTTC. Its translation: CASSYDTVGTTLAGTQYF.

The chain links TRBV11-2 to TRBJ2-3, with 9 positions matching TRBD2. CDR1 is SGHAT and CDR2 is FQNNGV in the germline V gene. V lost 2 bases and J lost 0; bases outside the gene matches: 9. The length of the CDR3 is 18 residues. CDR3 coding DNA: TGTGCCAGCAGCTTAATTAGCGGGGGTGCCCTAAGCACAGATACGCAGTATTTT. The encoded protein is CASSLISGGALSTDTQYF.

V usage is TRBV2 and J usage is TRBJ2-6; 12 bases line up with TRBD1. V lost 6 bases to trimming and J lost 3 bases; unmatched junction nucleotides: 3. CDR1 and CDR2 from the germline V gene are SNHLY and FYNNEI. This CDR3 has 16 amino acids. CDR3 nucleotides: TGTGCCAGCAGCCGGGACAGGGGGCTTGGGGCCAACGTCCTGACTTTC. This sequence encodes CASSRDRGLGANVLTF. Using reference TRBV2 and TRBJ2-6 for the parts outside the CDR3, the full variable domain is EPEVTQTPSHQVTQMGQEVILRCVPISNHLYFYWYRQILGQKVEFLVSFYNNEISEKSEIFDDQFSVERPDGSNFTLKIRSTKLEDSAMYFCASSRDRGLGANVLTFGAGSRLTVL.